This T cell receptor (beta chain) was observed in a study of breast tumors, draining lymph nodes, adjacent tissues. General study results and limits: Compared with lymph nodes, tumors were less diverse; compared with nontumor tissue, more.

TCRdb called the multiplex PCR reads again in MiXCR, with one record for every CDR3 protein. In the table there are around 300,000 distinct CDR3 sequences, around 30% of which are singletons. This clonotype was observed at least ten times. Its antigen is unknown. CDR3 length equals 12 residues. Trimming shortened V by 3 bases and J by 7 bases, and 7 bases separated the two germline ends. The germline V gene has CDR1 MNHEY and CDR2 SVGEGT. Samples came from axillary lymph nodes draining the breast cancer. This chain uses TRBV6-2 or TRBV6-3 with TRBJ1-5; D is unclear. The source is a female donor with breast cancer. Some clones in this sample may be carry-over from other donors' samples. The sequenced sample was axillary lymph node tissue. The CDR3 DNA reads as TGTGCCAGCAGTTATGGAAGGCAGCCCCAGCATTTT. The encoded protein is CASSYGRQPQHF.